This TCR beta chain came from a study of CD8 T cells in Susac syndrome. When the RNA was reverse transcribed, random hexamers were used with an input of about 0.45 to 1 ug. TCRdb reprocessed the immunoSEQ multiplex PCR reads with MiXCR, giving one entry per CDR3 protein. This table holds under 200,000 distinct CDR3 sequences, around 94% found once. V lost 1 base and J 6 bases, leaving 9 bases between the germline ends. This CDR3 has 14 amino acids. Germline-derived CDR1 and CDR2 are SNHLY and FYNNEI. Blood CD8+ and CD4+ T cells underwent high-throughput TCR beta sequencing. Negative magnetic isolation gave CD8+ and CD4+ cells; FACS enriched CD8+ TEMRA.

V gene TRBV2 combines with J gene TRBJ2-2; D is unresolved. Sequences were obtained from CD4+ T cells from PBMCs. The clonotype was recovered from a human donor in good health. The CDR3 nucleotides read TGTGCCAGCAGTGAAGGGAATTGGTCCGGGGAGCTGTTTTTT. This codes for CASSEGNWSGELFF.